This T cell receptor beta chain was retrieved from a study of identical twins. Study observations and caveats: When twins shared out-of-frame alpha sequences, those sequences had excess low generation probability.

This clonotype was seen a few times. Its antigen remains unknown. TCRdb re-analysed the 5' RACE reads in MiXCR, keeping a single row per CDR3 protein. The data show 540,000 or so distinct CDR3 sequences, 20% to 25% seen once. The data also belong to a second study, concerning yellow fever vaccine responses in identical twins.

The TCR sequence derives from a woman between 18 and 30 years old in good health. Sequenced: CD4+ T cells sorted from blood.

For the CDR3, the DNA is TGCAGTGCTAGAGTCCGGAGTACCTACAATGAGCAGTTCTTC. It codes for CSARVRSTYNEQFF. This chain connects TRBV20-1 to TRBJ2-1; D is unclear. Trimming shortened V by 1 base and J by 2 bases, and 9 bases separated the two germline ends. The CDR3 loop spans 14 amino acids. Germline V gene lookup returns CDR1 DFQATT and CDR2 SNEGSKA (reference sequence).